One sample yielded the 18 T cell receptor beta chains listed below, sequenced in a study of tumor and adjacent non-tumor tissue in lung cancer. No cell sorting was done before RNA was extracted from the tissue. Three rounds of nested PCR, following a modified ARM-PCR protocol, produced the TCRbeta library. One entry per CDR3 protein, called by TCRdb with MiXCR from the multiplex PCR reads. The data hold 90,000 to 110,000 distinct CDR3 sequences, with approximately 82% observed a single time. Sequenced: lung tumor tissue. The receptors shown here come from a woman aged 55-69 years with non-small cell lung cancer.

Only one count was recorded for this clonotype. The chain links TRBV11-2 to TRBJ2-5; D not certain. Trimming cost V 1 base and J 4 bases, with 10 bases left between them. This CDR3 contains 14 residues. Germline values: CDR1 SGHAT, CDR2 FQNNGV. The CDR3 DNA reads TGTGCCAGCAGCTTAGGGGATTTCCGAGAGACCCAGTACTTC. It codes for CASSLGDFRETQYF.

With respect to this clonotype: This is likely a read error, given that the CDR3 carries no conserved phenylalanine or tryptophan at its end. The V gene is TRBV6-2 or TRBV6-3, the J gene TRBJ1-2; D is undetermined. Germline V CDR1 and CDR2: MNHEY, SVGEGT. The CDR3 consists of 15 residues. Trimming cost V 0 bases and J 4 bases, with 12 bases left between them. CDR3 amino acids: CASSYSPDWPYGYTL. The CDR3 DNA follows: TGTGCCAGCAGTTACTCACCTGACTGGCCCTATGGCTACACCCTC.

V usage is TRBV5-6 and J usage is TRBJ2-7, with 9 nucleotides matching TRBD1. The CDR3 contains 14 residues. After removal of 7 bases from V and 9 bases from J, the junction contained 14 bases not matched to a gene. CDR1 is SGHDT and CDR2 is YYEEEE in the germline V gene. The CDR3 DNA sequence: TGTGCCAGCTGCTCGGGACAGGGAGGTAGTCGGCAGTACTTC. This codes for CASCSGQGGSRQYF.

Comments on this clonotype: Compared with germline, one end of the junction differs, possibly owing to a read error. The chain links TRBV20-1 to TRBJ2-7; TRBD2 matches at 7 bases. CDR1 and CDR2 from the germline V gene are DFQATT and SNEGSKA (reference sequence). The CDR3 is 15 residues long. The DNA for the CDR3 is TGCGGTGCTGGGTTACCGGGAGGCCTTTCCTACGGGCAGTACTTC. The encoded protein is CGAGLPGGLSYGQYF.

This chain's CDR3 is CASSSIESAGSYEQYF. The CDR3 bases are TGTGCCAGCAGCTCCATCGAAAGCGCAGGCTCCTACGAGCAGTACTTC. The chain links TRBV11-2 to TRBJ2-7; D unresolved. This CDR3 is built from 16 residues. V dropped 4 bases and J dropped 0 bases, with 16 bases sitting between them. The germline V gene has CDR1 SGHAT and CDR2 FQNNGV.

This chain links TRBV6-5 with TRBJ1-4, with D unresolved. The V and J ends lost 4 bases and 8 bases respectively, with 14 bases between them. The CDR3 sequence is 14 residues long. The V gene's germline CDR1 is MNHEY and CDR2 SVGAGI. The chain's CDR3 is CASSCDPIREKLFF. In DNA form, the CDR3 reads TGTGCCAGCAGTTGCGATCCGATCCGGGAAAAACTGTTTTTT.

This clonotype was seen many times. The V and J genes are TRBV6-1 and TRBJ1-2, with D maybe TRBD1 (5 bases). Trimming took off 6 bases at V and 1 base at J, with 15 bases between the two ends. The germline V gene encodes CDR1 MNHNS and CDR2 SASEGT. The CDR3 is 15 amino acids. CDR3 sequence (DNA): TGTGCCAGCAGGGAATTACAGGATTATAACTATGGCTACACCTTC. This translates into CASRELQDYNYGYTF.

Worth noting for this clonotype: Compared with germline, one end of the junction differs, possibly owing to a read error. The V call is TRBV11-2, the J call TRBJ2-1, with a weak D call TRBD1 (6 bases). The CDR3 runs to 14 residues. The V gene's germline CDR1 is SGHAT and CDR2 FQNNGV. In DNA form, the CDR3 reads TGTGCCAGCAGTTTAAACAGGGTGCCGCATGAGCAGTTTTTC. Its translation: CASSLNRVPHEQFF.

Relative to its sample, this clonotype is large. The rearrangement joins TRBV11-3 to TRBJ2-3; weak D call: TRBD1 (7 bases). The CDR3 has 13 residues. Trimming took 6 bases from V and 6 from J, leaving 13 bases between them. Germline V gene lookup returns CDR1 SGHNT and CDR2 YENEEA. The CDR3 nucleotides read TGTGCCAGCAGACGGGACAGCGGGGATACGCAGTATTTT. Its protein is CASRRDSGDTQYF. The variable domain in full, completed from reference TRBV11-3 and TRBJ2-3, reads EAGVVQSPRYKIIEKKQPVAFWCNPISGHNTLYWYLQNLGQGPELLIRYENEEAVDDSQLPKDRFSAERLKGVDSTLKIQPAELGDSAVYLCASRRDSGDTQYFGPGTRLTVL.

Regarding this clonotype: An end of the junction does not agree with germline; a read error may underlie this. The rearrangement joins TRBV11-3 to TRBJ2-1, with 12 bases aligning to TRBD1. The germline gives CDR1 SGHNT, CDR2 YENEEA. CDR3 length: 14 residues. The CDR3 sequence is CASRGQGANDEQLF. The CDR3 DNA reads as TGTGCCAGCAGGGGACAGGGGGCCAACGATGAGCAGTTATTC.

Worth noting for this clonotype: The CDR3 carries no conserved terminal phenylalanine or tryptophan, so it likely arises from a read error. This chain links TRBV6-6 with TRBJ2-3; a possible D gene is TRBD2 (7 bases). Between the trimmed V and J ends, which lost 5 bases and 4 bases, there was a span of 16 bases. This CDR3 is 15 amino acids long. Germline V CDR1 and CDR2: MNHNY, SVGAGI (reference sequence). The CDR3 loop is CASSNRGEGSDTQYC. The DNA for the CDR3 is TGTGCCAGCAGTAATAGGGGGGAGGGGTCAGATACGCAGTATTGT.

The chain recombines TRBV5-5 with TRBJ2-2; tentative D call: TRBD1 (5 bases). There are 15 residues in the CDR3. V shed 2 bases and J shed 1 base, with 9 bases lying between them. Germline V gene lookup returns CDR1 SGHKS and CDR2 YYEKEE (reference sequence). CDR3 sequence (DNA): TGTGCCAGCAGCTTTACGACAGAGAACACCGGGGAGCTGTTTTTT. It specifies CASSFTTENTGELFF. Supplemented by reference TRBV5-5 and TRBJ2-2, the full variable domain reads DAGVTQSPTHLIKTRGQQVTLRCSPISGHKSVSWYQQVLGQGPQFIFQYYEKEERGRGNFPDRFSARQFPNYSSELNVNALLLGDSALYLCASSFTTENTGELFFGEGSRLTVL.

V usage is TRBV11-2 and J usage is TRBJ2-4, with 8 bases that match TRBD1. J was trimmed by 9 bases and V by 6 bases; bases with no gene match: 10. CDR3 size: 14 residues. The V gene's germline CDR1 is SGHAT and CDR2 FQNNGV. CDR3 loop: CASSPTGTGIIQYF. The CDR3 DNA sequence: TGTGCCAGCAGTCCCACCGGGACAGGAATCATTCAGTACTTC.

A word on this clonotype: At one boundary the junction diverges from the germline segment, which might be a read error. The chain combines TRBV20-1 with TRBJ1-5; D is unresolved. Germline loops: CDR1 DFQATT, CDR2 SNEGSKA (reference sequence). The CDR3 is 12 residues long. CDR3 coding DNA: TGCGGTGCTAGAAAGGGTAGTCAGCCCCAGCATTTT. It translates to CGARKGSQPQHF.

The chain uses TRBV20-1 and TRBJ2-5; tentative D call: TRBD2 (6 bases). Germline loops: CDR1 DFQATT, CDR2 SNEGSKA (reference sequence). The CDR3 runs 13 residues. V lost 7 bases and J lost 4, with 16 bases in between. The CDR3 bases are TGCAGTGGGGAGGTGGGACGTGGAGAGACCCAGTACTTC. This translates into CSGEVGRGETQYF.

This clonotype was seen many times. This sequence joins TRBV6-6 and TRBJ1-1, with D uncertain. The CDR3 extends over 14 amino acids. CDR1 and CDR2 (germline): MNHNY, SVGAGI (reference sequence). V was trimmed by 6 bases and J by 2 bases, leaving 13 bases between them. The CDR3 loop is CASSQYSSNTEAFF. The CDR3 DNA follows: TGTGCCAGCAGCCAATACTCAAGTAACACTGAAGCTTTCTTT.

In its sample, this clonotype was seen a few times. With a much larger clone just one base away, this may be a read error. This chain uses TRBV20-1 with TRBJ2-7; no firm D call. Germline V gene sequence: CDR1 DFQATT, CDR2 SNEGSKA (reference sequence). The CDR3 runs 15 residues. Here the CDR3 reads CNARDIGSNGHEQYF. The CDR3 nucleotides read TGCAATGCTAGAGATATAGGGTCAAATGGCCACGAGCAGTACTTC.

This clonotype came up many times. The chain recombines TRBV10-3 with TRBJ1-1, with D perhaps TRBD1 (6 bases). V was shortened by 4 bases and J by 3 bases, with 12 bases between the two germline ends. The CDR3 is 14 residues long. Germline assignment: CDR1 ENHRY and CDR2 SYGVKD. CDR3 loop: CAISARAGDTEAFF. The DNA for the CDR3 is TGTGCCATCAGTGCTAGGGCAGGGGACACTGAAGCTTTCTTT.